The 23 T cell receptor beta chains below all came from one sample that was sequenced in a study of cytomegalovirus exposure and HLA in healthy donors. In the PCR, 60 Vbeta and 13 Jbeta primers were used. Here immunoSEQ multiplex PCR was the method, and the copy in TCRdb shows in-frame clones only, minus some. The data hold roughly 160,000 clones, with almost 80% observed a single time. The sequenced material came from PBMCs. The origin of the receptors is a man in his forties or fifties in good health and CMV-seropositive.

This chain uses TRBV7-2 with TRBJ2-3, with D tentatively TRBD2 (6 bases). Trimming took 1 base from V and 1 from J, leaving 9 bases between them. CDR3 length: 15 residues. Germline CDR1 and CDR2: SGHTA and FQGNSA. DNA of the CDR3: TGTGCCAGCAGCTTAGTTAGCGGCCGCACAGATACGCAGTATTTT. Translation: CASSLVSGRTDTQYF.

The chain employs TRBV6-1 and TRBJ1-6; possibly TRBD1 for D (5 bases). V was clipped by 6 bases and J by 3 bases, with 12 bases between them. CDR1 is MNHNS, CDR2 SASEGT, per germline. The CDR3 runs 15 residues. The CDR3 loop reads CASSRDSDYNSPLHF. CDR3 sequence (DNA): TGTGCCAGCAGCCGCGACAGCGACTATAATTCACCCCTCCACTTT.

In this sample, this clone turned up once. The rearrangement links TRBV7-8 to TRBJ1-2; D unresolved. Trimming cost V 7 bases and J 8 bases, with 20 bases left between them. CDR3 length: 14 amino acids. Germline loops: CDR1 SGHVS, CDR2 FQNEAQ. The CDR3 sequence: CASTSRGMSWGYTF. CDR3 sequence (DNA): TGTGCCAGCACCTCCCGAGGGATGTCCTGGGGCTACACCTTC.

This clone has a handful of counts. This chain joins TRBV7-9 and TRBJ2-1; 10 positions match TRBD2. Looked up from germline, CDR1 is SEHNR and CDR2 is FQNEAQ (reference sequence). J lost 12 bases, V lost 4 bases, and 12 bases had no gene match. The CDR3 totals 15 residues. The CDR3 nucleotides are TGTGCCAGCAGCTCCGGACTAGCGGCTAGGGGTGCGCAGTTCTTC. It codes for CASSSGLAARGAQFF.

This clone has only one observation. The chain recombines TRBV30 with TRBJ2-5, with D possibly matching TRBD1 (5 bases). V was trimmed by 7 bases and J by 3 bases, leaving 12 bases between them. The CDR3 has 12 amino acids. CDR1 and CDR2 from the germline V gene are GTSNPN and SVGIG (reference sequence). The CDR3 here is CALYRSEETQYF. CDR3 coding DNA: TGTGCCTTATACAGGTCAGAAGAGACCCAGTACTTC.

The V gene is TRBV6-5, the J gene TRBJ1-3, with a possible D match to TRBD1 (5 bases). Trimming pared 7 bases from V and 0 bases from J, leaving 13 bases between. The CDR3 loop spans 15 amino acids. CDR1 is MNHEY, CDR2 SVGAGI, per germline. The CDR3: CASKLTGDSGNTIYF. DNA of the CDR3: TGTGCCAGCAAACTCACAGGTGACTCTGGAAACACCATATATTTT.

The rearrangement joins TRBV19 to TRBJ2-1; D possibly corresponds to TRBD1 (5 bases). CDR3 size: 15 residues. Germline lookup yields CDR1 LNHDA and CDR2 SQIVND (reference sequence). The V gene lost 4 bases and the J gene lost 0 bases, with 10 bases spanning the gap. In nucleotides, the CDR3 is TGTGCCAGTAGTACCGCCAGGGACTCCTACAATGAGCAGTTCTTC. This gives the protein CASSTARDSYNEQFF.

The rearrangement uses TRBV6-6 and TRBJ1-3; TRBD1 matches at 7 bases. The junction had 1 base not matched to a gene; V was cut back by 6 bases and J by 2 bases. Germline V gene data show CDR1 as MNHNY and CDR2 as SVGAGI (reference sequence). The CDR3 spans 13 residues. CDR3 loop: CASSTGAGNTIYF. The CDR3 nucleotides read TGTGCCAGCAGCACAGGGGCTGGAAACACCATATATTTT.

This chain joins TRBV13 and TRBJ1-2, with TRBD1 as a possible D gene (5 bases). Germline V gene sequence: CDR1 PRHDT, CDR2 FYEKMQ (reference sequence). The CDR3 has 13 amino acids. V was clipped by 5 bases and J by 5 bases, with 12 bases between them. The chain's CDR3 is CASSAQGTYGYTF. In nucleotides, the CDR3 is TGTGCCAGCAGCGCCCAGGGTACTTATGGCTACACCTTC.

This clone was seen just once. The chain links TRBV13 to TRBJ2-7; possible D gene TRBD1, 5 bases. Germline lookup yields CDR1 PRHDT and CDR2 FYEKMQ (reference sequence). V dropped 5 bases and J dropped 1 base, with 9 bases sitting between them. The CDR3 spans 13 residues. CDR3 nucleotide sequence: TGTGCCAGCAGCCTCGACAGATCCTACGAGCAGTACTTC. Translated: CASSLDRSYEQYF.

CDR3 bases: TGTGCCAGCAGCTTAGAGGACAGGGACCCCCATCAGCCCCAGCATTTT. This codes for CASSLEDRDPHQPQHF. This sequence joins TRBV7-8 and TRBJ1-5, with TRBD1 identical over 8 bases. V shed 1 base, J shed 5 bases, and the junction held 7 bases outside the gene matches. Looked up from germline, CDR1 is SGHVS and CDR2 is FQNEAQ. This CDR3 is 16 amino acids long.

The chain uses TRBV5-6 and TRBJ2-5, with 8 bases that match TRBD1. Losses at the gene ends were 5 bases for V and 5 bases for J; bases not matched to a gene: 11. The CDR3 extends over 15 amino acids. From germline, CDR1 is SGHDT and CDR2 YYEEEE. The CDR3 DNA is TGTGCCAGCAGGTTTGGACAGGGCGTCTTGGAGACCCAGTACTTC. Residues: CASRFGQGVLETQYF.

The CDR3 reads CASSAEPRNFYNEQFF. For the CDR3, the DNA is TGTGCCAGCAGCGCAGAACCTAGAAATTTTTACAATGAGCAGTTCTTC. The chain links TRBV7-9 to TRBJ2-1; D gene ambiguous. The CDR3 loop spans 16 amino acids. The V gene lost 5 bases and the J gene lost 4 bases, with 18 bases spanning the gap. The germline V gene encodes CDR1 SEHNR and CDR2 FQNEAQ (reference sequence).

The J gene is TRBJ2-6, the V gene TRBV7-3; perhaps TRBD2 as D (6 bases). This CDR3 contains 15 residues. V dropped 5 bases and J dropped 0 bases, with 8 bases sitting between them. In germline, CDR1 is SGHTA, CDR2 FQGTGA. CDR3 nucleotide sequence: TGTGCCAGCAGCCTCGGGGGCTCTGGGGCCAACGTCCTGACTTTC. Protein product: CASSLGGSGANVLTF.

This clone came up a few times. The gene calls are TRBV13 and TRBJ2-3; the D gene is possibly TRBD1 (7 bases). This CDR3 region has 18 residues. Trimming shortened V by 4 bases and J by 4 bases, and 24 bases separated the two germline ends. In germline, CDR1 is PRHDT, CDR2 FYEKMQ (reference sequence). The CDR3 spells CASSSRGAGQDSSDTQYF. Written as DNA, the CDR3 is TGTGCCAGCAGCTCAAGGGGGGCAGGACAGGATTCCTCAGATACGCAGTATTTT.

This sequence joins TRBV5-4 and TRBJ2-5; no reliable D call. The end of the DNA is better explained by TRBJ2-7, so the J call may be wrong. CDR3 length: 15 residues. The germline CDR1 and CDR2 sequences are SGHNT and YYREEE (reference sequence). CDR3 DNA sequence: TGTGCCAGCAGGCCCGACACAACAACATTCTACGAGCAGTACTTC. This translates into CASRPDTTTFYEQYF.

The chain employs TRBV5-1 and TRBJ2-5, with D tentatively TRBD1 (6 bases). CDR1 is SGHRS, CDR2 YFSETQ, per germline. CDR3 length: 15 residues. V was cut by 3 bases and J by 7 bases, with 19 bases left in between. CDR3 region: CASSSSGHGEGTQYF. As DNA, the CDR3 is TGCGCCAGCAGCTCCTCGGGACACGGAGAAGGGACCCAGTACTTC.

The genes are TRBV5-1 and TRBJ2-3, with D perhaps TRBD2 (5 bases). CDR1 is SGHRS, CDR2 YFSETQ, per germline. Trimming took 4 bases from V and 2 from J, leaving 11 bases between them. The CDR3 has 14 amino acids. DNA for the CDR3: TGCGCCAGCAGCCTCGGAGGATACACAGATACGCAGTATTTT. It is translated as CASSLGGYTDTQYF.

The chain carries TRBV28 and TRBJ1-1; 7 positions match TRBD1. The CDR3 consists of 15 residues. V lost 4 bases to trimming and J lost 0 bases; unmatched junction nucleotides: 5. In germline, CDR1 is MDHEN, CDR2 SYDVKM. Here the CDR3 DNA reads TGTGCCAGCAGTTCGGGGACAGCCTTGAACACTGAAGCTTTCTTT. It yields the protein CASSSGTALNTEAFF.

The chain couples TRBV2 to TRBJ1-4, with 8 bases fitting TRBD1. The germline CDR1 and CDR2 sequences are SNHLY and FYNNEI. V was clipped by 4 bases and J by 4 bases; unmatched bases: 5. This CDR3 is built from 15 residues. CDR3 sequence reads: CASSGQGQGNEKLFF. In DNA form, the CDR3 reads TGTGCCAGCAGTGGACAGGGGCAGGGTAATGAAAAACTGTTTTTT.

This clone came up a few times. This chain uses TRBV7-2 with TRBJ2-2; 7 bases agree with TRBD1. The germline V gene has CDR1 SGHTA and CDR2 FQGNSA. The CDR3 loop spans 15 amino acids. The trim removed 5 bases at V and 3 bases at J, leaving 6 bases unmatched. This CDR3 reads CASSPTGLDTGELFF. As DNA, the CDR3 is TGTGCCAGCAGCCCGACAGGGCTTGACACCGGGGAGCTGTTTTTT. Drawing the rest from reference TRBV7-2 and TRBJ2-2, the complete variable domain is GAGVSQSPSNKVTEKGKDVELRCDPISGHTALYWYRQSLGQGLEFLIYFQGNSAPDKSGLPSDRFSAERTGGSVSTLTIQRTQQEDSAVYLCASSPTGLDTGELFFGEGSRLTVL.

The chain joins TRBV28 to TRBJ1-2, with D possibly being TRBD1 (6 bases). The CDR3 length is 12 residues. CDR1 MDHEN and CDR2 SYDVKM come from the germline V gene. Trimming cost V 3 bases and J 6 bases, with 8 bases left between them. CDR3 protein: CASSFAGDGYTF. The DNA for the CDR3 is TGTGCCAGCAGTTTCGCAGGGGATGGCTACACCTTC.

This chain links TRBV7-9 with TRBJ2-1, with D maybe TRBD2 (6 bases). This CDR3 comprises 15 residues. Trimming cost V 4 bases and J 7 bases, with 17 bases left between them. From germline, CDR1 is SEHNR and CDR2 FQNEAQ (reference sequence). This CDR3 reads CASSSQSAGRNEQFF. CDR3 bases: TGTGCCAGCAGCTCTCAATCCGCGGGGCGGAATGAGCAGTTCTTC.